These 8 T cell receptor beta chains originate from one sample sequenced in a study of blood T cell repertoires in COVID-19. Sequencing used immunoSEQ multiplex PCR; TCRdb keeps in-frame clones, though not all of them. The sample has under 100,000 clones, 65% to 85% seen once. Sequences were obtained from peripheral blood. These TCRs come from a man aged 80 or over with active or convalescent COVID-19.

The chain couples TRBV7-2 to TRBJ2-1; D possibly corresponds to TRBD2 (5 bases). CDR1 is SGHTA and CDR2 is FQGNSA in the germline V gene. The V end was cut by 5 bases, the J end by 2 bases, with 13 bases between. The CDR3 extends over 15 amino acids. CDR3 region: CASSPIALTYNEQFF. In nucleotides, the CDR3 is TGTGCCAGCAGCCCGATAGCGTTAACCTACAATGAGCAGTTCTTC.

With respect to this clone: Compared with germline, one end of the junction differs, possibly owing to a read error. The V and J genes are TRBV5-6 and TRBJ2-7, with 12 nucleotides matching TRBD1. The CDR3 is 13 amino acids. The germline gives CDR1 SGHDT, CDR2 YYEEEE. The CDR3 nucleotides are TGTGCCAGCAGCTGGGGGACAGGGGGCTACTTTGACTTC. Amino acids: CASSWGTGGYFDF.

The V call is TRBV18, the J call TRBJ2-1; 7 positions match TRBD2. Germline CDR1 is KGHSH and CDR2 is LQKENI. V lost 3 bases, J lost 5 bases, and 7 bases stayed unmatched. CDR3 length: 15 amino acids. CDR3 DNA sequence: TGTGCCAGCTCACCTTCTGCGGGGGATCACAATGAGCAGTTCTTC. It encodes CASSPSAGDHNEQFF.

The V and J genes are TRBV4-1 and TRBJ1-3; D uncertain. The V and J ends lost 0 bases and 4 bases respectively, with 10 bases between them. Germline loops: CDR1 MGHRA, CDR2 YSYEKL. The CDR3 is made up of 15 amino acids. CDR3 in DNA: TGCGCCAGCAGCCAAGAGCGAGTTTCAGGAAACACCATATATTTT. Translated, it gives CASSQERVSGNTIYF.

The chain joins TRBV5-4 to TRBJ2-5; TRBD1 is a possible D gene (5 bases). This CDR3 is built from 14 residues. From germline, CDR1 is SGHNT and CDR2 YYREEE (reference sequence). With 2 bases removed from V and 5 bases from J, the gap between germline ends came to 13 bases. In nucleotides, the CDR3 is TGTGCCAGCAGCTTAGGAAGGGGCCAGGAGACCCAGTACTTC. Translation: CASSLGRGQETQYF. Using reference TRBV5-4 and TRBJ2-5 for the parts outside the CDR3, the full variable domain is ETGVTQSPTHLIKTRGQQVTLRCSSQSGHNTVSWYQQALGQGPQFIFQYYREEENGRGNFPPRFSGLQFPNYSSELNVNALELDDSALYLCASSLGRGQETQYFGPGTRLLVL.

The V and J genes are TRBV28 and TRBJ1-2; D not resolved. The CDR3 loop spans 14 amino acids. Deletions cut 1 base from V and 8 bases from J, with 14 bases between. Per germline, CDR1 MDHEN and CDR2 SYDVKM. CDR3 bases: TGTGCCAGCAGTTTATCTGGTCCGCGAGGGGGCTACACCTTC. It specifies CASSLSGPRGGYTF.

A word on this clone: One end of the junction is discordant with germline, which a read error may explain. The CDR3 reads CSARPGQNLVF. The CDR3 DNA sequence: TGCAGTGCTAGGCCGGGACAGAATTTGGTCTTC. The V gene is TRBV20-1, the J gene TRBJ2-1, with 7 bases aligning to TRBD1. Germline CDR1 is DFQATT and CDR2 is SNEGSKA (reference sequence). The CDR3 is 11 amino acids.

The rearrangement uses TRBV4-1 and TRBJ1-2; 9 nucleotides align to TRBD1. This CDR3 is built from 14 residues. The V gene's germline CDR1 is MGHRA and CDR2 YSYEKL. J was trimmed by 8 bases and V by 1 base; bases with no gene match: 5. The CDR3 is CASSQGQGQGGYTF. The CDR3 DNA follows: TGCGCCAGCAGCCAAGGTCAGGGACAGGGCGGCTACACCTTC.